The source of this T cell receptor beta chain is a study of patients and donors after allogeneic stem cell transplantation. MiXCR was run by TCRdb on the RT-PCR reads, yielding one entry per CDR3 protein. The sample has roughly 880,000 distinct CDR3 sequences; roughly 18% are singletons. This sequence was found in a human donor who was either an allogeneic HSCT recipient or a stem cell or donor lymphocyte infusion donor (not recorded which). It is not recorded whose cells these are; they may come from a transplant donor. The sequenced material came from blood, either unsorted or a sorted T cell fraction (not recorded which).

The CDR3 protein is CASSDRGWKTQYF. Here the CDR3 DNA reads TGTGCCAGCAGTGACAGGGGCTGGAAGACCCAGTACTTC. The chain couples TRBV6-2 or TRBV6-3 to TRBJ2-5; 8 bases are shared with TRBD1. Germline V lookup: CDR1 MNHEY, CDR2 SVGEGT. The junction had 5 bases not matched to a gene; V was cut back by 5 bases and J by 6 bases. The CDR3 covers 13 residues.